This is a list of T cell receptor beta chains from one sample in a study of chemoradiotherapy in HPV16-positive cancers. Profiled with immunoSEQ multiplex PCR; TCRdb holds only in-frame clones, not every one. The sample has 30,000 to 35,000 clones, about 88% seen once. Specimen: blood, collected from a patient who underwent chemoradiotherapy. These receptors originate from a human donor with HPV-associated anogenital cancer. Each CDR3 is given with its conserved first and last residue. The order of the fields is V gene, D gene, clone size, J gene, CDR3 DNA, CDR3 protein. The D gene is left open where the match is weak. Size tells how often a clone was seen (once, few, many) or the class of an expanded clone, and some rows leave it out.

v_gene: TRBV7-2; d_gene: .; abundance: .; j_gene: TRBJ2-5; CDR3nt: TGTGCCAGCTCCTCGGGAGGGGGCGAGACCCAGTACTTC; CDR3aa: CASSSGGGETQYF
v_gene: TRBV19; d_gene: .; abundance: .; j_gene: TRBJ2-1; CDR3nt: TGTGCCAGTAGTATAGAGGTCCGGATTAATGAGCAGTTCTTC; CDR3aa: CASSIEVRINEQFF
v_gene: TRBV7-2; d_gene: TRBD2; abundance: .; j_gene: TRBJ2-7; CDR3nt: TGTGCCAGCAGCCCGGGAGGAGACTCCCTCGAGGAGCAGTACTTC; CDR3aa: CASSPGGDSLEEQYF
v_gene: TRBV6-5; d_gene: .; abundance: .; j_gene: TRBJ2-3; CDR3nt: TGTGCCAGCAGTTCTCGGGGGAATGGGGATACGCAGTATTTT; CDR3aa: CASSSRGNGDTQYF
v_gene: TRBV11-2; d_gene: .; abundance: .; j_gene: TRBJ2-5; CDR3nt: TGTGCCAGCAGCTTAGGGGCAACTGAGACCCAGTACTTC; CDR3aa: CASSLGATETQYF
v_gene: TRBV5-1; d_gene: TRBD1; abundance: once; j_gene: TRBJ1-2; CDR3nt: TGCGCCAGCAGCTTGGCACCGGGACAGGGGATCTATGGCTACACCTTC; CDR3aa: CASSLAPGQGIYGYTF
v_gene: TRBV5-4; d_gene: TRBD1; abundance: .; j_gene: TRBJ1-6; CDR3nt: TGTGCCAGCAGCTTGGCCAGGGGGAATTCACCCCTCCACTTT; CDR3aa: CASSLARGNSPLHF
v_gene: TRBV5-5; d_gene: .; abundance: once; j_gene: TRBJ2-4; CDR3nt: TGTGCCAGCAGCTTTCAGGGGACTCTAGCCAAAAACATTCAGTACTTC; CDR3aa: CASSFQGTLAKNIQYF
v_gene: TRBV5-4; d_gene: TRBD2; abundance: .; j_gene: TRBJ2-1; CDR3nt: TGTGCCAGCAGCTGGCCGGGACTAGCGGGGGCGTCCTACAATGAGCAGTTCTTC; CDR3aa: CASSWPGLAGASYNEQFF
v_gene: TRBV5-1; d_gene: .; abundance: .; j_gene: TRBJ1-2; CDR3nt: TGCGCCAGCAGCCCAGACCCGACTTTTCTGTCCGGCTACACCTTC; CDR3aa: CASSPDPTFLSGYTF
v_gene: TRBV7-2; d_gene: TRBD2; abundance: .; j_gene: TRBJ2-4; CDR3nt: TGTGCCAGCAGCTCTTACGGAGCTAGCGGGGGCTACATTCAGTACTTC; CDR3aa: CASSSYGASGGYIQYF
v_gene: TRBV19; d_gene: TRBD1; abundance: .; j_gene: TRBJ1-1; CDR3nt: TGTGCCAGTACCCTCCTTAGGACAGGGGATACTGAAGCTTTCTTT; CDR3aa: CASTLLRTGDTEAFF
v_gene: TRBV7-2; d_gene: TRBD1; abundance: .; j_gene: TRBJ2-7; CDR3nt: TGTGCCAGCAGCCCTGGGGGACAGGGGTCCTACGAGCAGTACTTC; CDR3aa: CASSPGGQGSYEQYF
v_gene: TRBV7-6; d_gene: TRBD2; abundance: .; j_gene: TRBJ2-3; CDR3nt: TGTGCCAGCAGCTTAGGTAGCGGGGGGGCCTCAGATACGCAGTATTTT; CDR3aa: CASSLGSGGASDTQYF
v_gene: TRBV2; d_gene: .; abundance: .; j_gene: TRBJ1-2; CDR3nt: TGTGCCAGCTGGGCGGGGTATAACTATGGCTACACCTTC; CDR3aa: CASWAGYNYGYTF
v_gene: TRBV4-3; d_gene: .; abundance: .; j_gene: TRBJ2-5; CDR3nt: TGCGCCAGCAGCCCCGGCCAGGAAGAGACCCAGTACTTC; CDR3aa: CASSPGQEETQYF
v_gene: TRBV6-6; d_gene: TRBD1; abundance: .; j_gene: TRBJ2-5; CDR3nt: TGTGCCAGCAGCCCAAGGACAGGGCAGTACCAAGAGACCCAGTACTTC; CDR3aa: CASSPRTGQYQETQYF
v_gene: TRBV6-6; d_gene: TRBD2; abundance: .; j_gene: TRBJ2-7; CDR3nt: TGTGCCAGCAGTCACGGGACTAGCGTTGCCTACGAGCAGTACTTC; CDR3aa: CASSHGTSVAYEQYF
v_gene: TRBV30; d_gene: TRBD1; abundance: .; j_gene: TRBJ1-1; CDR3nt: TGTGCCTGGAGTTTCCGGGACAGGGTGACTGAAGCTTTCTTT; CDR3aa: CAWSFRDRVTEAFF
v_gene: TRBV19; d_gene: .; abundance: .; j_gene: TRBJ1-1; CDR3nt: TGTGCCAGTAGTATTGAACTCCTTCCTACTCTCTTCCACACTGAAGCTTTCTTT; CDR3aa: CASSIELLPTLFHTEAFF
v_gene: TRBV7-2; d_gene: TRBD2; abundance: .; j_gene: TRBJ2-5; CDR3nt: TGTGCCAGCAGCCCCGGGACTAGCGATAAAGAGACCCAGTACTTC; CDR3aa: CASSPGTSDKETQYF
v_gene: TRBV19; d_gene: .; abundance: .; j_gene: TRBJ2-7; CDR3nt: TGTGCCAGTAGTATACCCGCAATCGGCTACGAGCAGTACTTC; CDR3aa: CASSIPAIGYEQYF
v_gene: TRBV30; d_gene: TRBD1; abundance: .; j_gene: TRBJ1-2; CDR3nt: TGTGCCTGGGATACCTCGACAGGGGACTATGGCTACACCTTC; CDR3aa: CAWDTSTGDYGYTF
v_gene: TRBV5-5; d_gene: TRBD1; abundance: .; j_gene: TRBJ2-7; CDR3nt: TGTGCCAGCAGCTTTGGCCTGGGGACAGGGAGCTACGAGCAGTACTTC; CDR3aa: CASSFGLGTGSYEQYF
v_gene: TRBV5-4; d_gene: .; abundance: .; j_gene: TRBJ2-5; CDR3nt: TGTGCCAGCAGCGGAGGTGGATACCAAGAGACCCAGTACTTC; CDR3aa: CASSGGGYQETQYF
v_gene: TRBV19; d_gene: .; abundance: once; j_gene: TRBJ2-1; CDR3nt: TGTGCCAGTAGTGGGGGTAAGACCGTTTCCTACAATGAGCAGTTCTTC; CDR3aa: CASSGGKTVSYNEQFF
v_gene: TRBV10-3; d_gene: TRBD2; abundance: .; j_gene: TRBJ2-5; CDR3nt: TGTGCCATCAGTGAGTCCGGCGGGAGGGGCCGTAGGACCCAGTACTTC; CDR3aa: CAISESGGRGRRTQYF
v_gene: TRBV7-7; d_gene: TRBD1; abundance: .; j_gene: TRBJ2-2; CDR3nt: TGTGCTAGCAGCTCCTGGACAGGGGGAGCCGGGGAGCTGTTTTTT; CDR3aa: CASSSWTGGAGELFF
v_gene: TRBV6-6; d_gene: .; abundance: once; j_gene: TRBJ2-7; CDR3nt: TGTGCCAGCAGTACTACAGCCTACGAGCAGTACTTC; CDR3aa: CASSTTAYEQYF
v_gene: TRBV4-1; d_gene: .; abundance: .; j_gene: TRBJ2-1; CDR3nt: TGCGCCAGCAGCCGATACTACCGGGACAATGAGCAGTTCTTC; CDR3aa: CASSRYYRDNEQFF
v_gene: TRBV5-1; d_gene: .; abundance: .; j_gene: TRBJ2-5; CDR3nt: TGCGCCAGCAGCCCGGGTGGGGCGTACCAAGAGACCCAGTACTTC; CDR3aa: CASSPGGAYQETQYF
v_gene: TRBV19; d_gene: TRBD1; abundance: .; j_gene: TRBJ1-3; CDR3nt: TGTGCCAGTAGGAGACAGGGAGGCTCTGGAAACACCATATATTTT; CDR3aa: CASRRQGGSGNTIYF
v_gene: TRBV5-6; d_gene: TRBD1; abundance: .; j_gene: TRBJ1-1; CDR3nt: TGTGCCAGCAGCTTGGAAATGACAGGGAAGGCTTTCTTT; CDR3aa: CASSLEMTGKAFF
v_gene: TRBV7-2; d_gene: .; abundance: .; j_gene: TRBJ2-7; CDR3nt: TGTGCCAGCACACTAAATCAGGGGACCGCTGCTGAGCAGTACTTC; CDR3aa: CASTLNQGTAAEQYF
v_gene: TRBV5-1; d_gene: TRBD2; abundance: medium-sized; j_gene: TRBJ2-2; CDR3nt: TGCGCCAGCAGCTTCACCGGGACTAGCGGAAACACCGGGGAGCTGTTTTTT; CDR3aa: CASSFTGTSGNTGELFF
v_gene: TRBV6-1; d_gene: TRBD1; abundance: .; j_gene: TRBJ2-7; CDR3nt: TGTGCCAGCAACCGTAAGACAGGGGCTTACGACGAGCAGTACTTC; CDR3aa: CASNRKTGAYDEQYF
v_gene: TRBV30; d_gene: .; abundance: .; j_gene: TRBJ2-7; CDR3nt: TGTGCCTGGAGTGTACGACGGGAGTCCGAGCAGTACTTC; CDR3aa: CAWSVRRESEQYF
v_gene: TRBV7-9; d_gene: TRBD1; abundance: once; j_gene: TRBJ2-7; CDR3nt: TGTGCCAGCAGCTTAGGGGGACAGAAGGGGCAGTACTTC; CDR3aa: CASSLGGQKGQYF
v_gene: TRBV5-1; d_gene: TRBD1; abundance: .; j_gene: TRBJ2-2; CDR3nt: TGCGCCAGCAGCTCGGACAGGGGAAACACCGGGGAGCTGTTTTTT; CDR3aa: CASSSDRGNTGELFF
v_gene: TRBV6-1; d_gene: .; abundance: .; j_gene: TRBJ1-5; CDR3nt: TGTGCCAGCAGTGAGGCTCCGACGAATCAGCCCCAGCATTTT; CDR3aa: CASSEAPTNQPQHF
v_gene: TRBV27; d_gene: .; abundance: .; j_gene: TRBJ1-3; CDR3nt: TGTGCCAGCAGTCTAAATTGGAGGGGAAACACCATATATTTT; CDR3aa: CASSLNWRGNTIYF
v_gene: TRBV5-1; d_gene: TRBD1; abundance: .; j_gene: TRBJ1-1; CDR3nt: TGCGCCAGCAGGATTACAGGGGCCCCAAACACTGAAGCTTTCTTT; CDR3aa: CASRITGAPNTEAFF
v_gene: TRBV7-2; d_gene: .; abundance: .; j_gene: TRBJ2-7; CDR3nt: TGTGCCAGCAGCTCCCTAGTCGACGAGCAGTACTTC; CDR3aa: CASSSLVDEQYF
v_gene: TRBV7-9; d_gene: TRBD1; abundance: .; j_gene: TRBJ2-7; CDR3nt: TGTGCCAGCAGTTCGACAGGGGGCATCTACGAGCAGTACTTC; CDR3aa: CASSSTGGIYEQYF
v_gene: TRBV9; d_gene: .; abundance: once; j_gene: TRBJ2-6; CDR3nt: TGTGCCAGCAGCGACCAGAGGTGGACTGGGGCCAACGTCCTGACTTTC; CDR3aa: CASSDQRWTGANVLTF
v_gene: TRBV7-6; d_gene: TRBD2; abundance: .; j_gene: TRBJ2-2; CDR3nt: TGTGCCAGCAGCATGCGGACTAGCGGGAGAAATGCCGGGGAGCTGTTTTTT; CDR3aa: CASSMRTSGRNAGELFF
v_gene: TRBV5-6; d_gene: .; abundance: .; j_gene: TRBJ1-1; CDR3nt: TGTGCCAGCAGCCCAAAGGGCGGCAGGGCTGGCACTGAAGCTTTCTTT; CDR3aa: CASSPKGGRAGTEAFF
v_gene: TRBV19; d_gene: TRBD1; abundance: .; j_gene: TRBJ2-5; CDR3nt: TGTGCCAGTAGTACACGACAGGGGGAGGAGGAGACCCAGTACTTC; CDR3aa: CASSTRQGEEETQYF
v_gene: TRBV7-8; d_gene: TRBD1; abundance: .; j_gene: TRBJ1-3; CDR3nt: TGTGCCAGCAGCAATCCTCCCGGGACAGGGGGAGGAAACACCATATATTTT; CDR3aa: CASSNPPGTGGGNTIYF
v_gene: TRBV7-8; d_gene: .; abundance: .; j_gene: TRBJ1-2; CDR3nt: TGTGCCAGCAGCTCCCGGGAGGGGGACTATGGCTACACCTTC; CDR3aa: CASSSREGDYGYTF
v_gene: TRBV7-2; d_gene: TRBD2; abundance: .; j_gene: TRBJ2-1; CDR3nt: TGTGCCAGCAGCTTTCTAGCGGCCCACAATGAGCAGTTCTTC; CDR3aa: CASSFLAAHNEQFF
v_gene: TRBV6-1; d_gene: .; abundance: .; j_gene: TRBJ2-4; CDR3nt: TGTGCCAGCAGTGAATCGAGTAGCGCGAACTTC; CDR3aa: CASSESSSANF
v_gene: TRBV4-1; d_gene: TRBD1; abundance: .; j_gene: TRBJ2-5; CDR3nt: TGCGCCAGCAGCCAAGATCAGGGGGCGTGGGGACGGGAGACCCAGTACTTC; CDR3aa: CASSQDQGAWGRETQYF